This paragraph reports one T cell receptor (beta chain). Its specificity is not known. Before the COVID-19 pandemic, during about 2010-2019, CD4+ T cells were taken from unexposed donors. Isolation of CD4+ T cells took place after about eleven days in culture. Testing used SARS-CoV-2 S/N and four cold-coronavirus spikes on unexposed-donor CD4+ T cells, cells permitting. TCRdb's copy holds only in-frame clones and misses some; the assay was immunoSEQ multiplex PCR. The table shows 9,500 to 15,000 clones, with 69% occurring only once. The data were obtained in a study of CD4 T cells in relation to SARS-CoV-2 and coronaviruses. Study-level background: After approximately 10 days of antigen culture, PBMC TCR beta CDR3s were sequenced. Study results and caveats: SARS-CoV-2-driven expansion was significantly weaker in crossreactive than monoreactive clones.

The source is a human donor in good health. The sequenced sample was CD4+ T cells from PBMCs, cultured in vitro.

CDR3 in DNA: TGTGCCAGCAGACGGGAGTGGGTCAATGAGCAGTTCTTC. Translating it yields CASRREWVNEQFF. The genes are TRBV6-6 and TRBJ2-1, with D possibly TRBD2 on 6 matching bases. CDR1 is MNHNY, CDR2 SVGAGI, per germline (reference sequence). The CDR3 contains 13 residues. V was clipped by 6 bases and J by 6 bases, with 12 bases between them.